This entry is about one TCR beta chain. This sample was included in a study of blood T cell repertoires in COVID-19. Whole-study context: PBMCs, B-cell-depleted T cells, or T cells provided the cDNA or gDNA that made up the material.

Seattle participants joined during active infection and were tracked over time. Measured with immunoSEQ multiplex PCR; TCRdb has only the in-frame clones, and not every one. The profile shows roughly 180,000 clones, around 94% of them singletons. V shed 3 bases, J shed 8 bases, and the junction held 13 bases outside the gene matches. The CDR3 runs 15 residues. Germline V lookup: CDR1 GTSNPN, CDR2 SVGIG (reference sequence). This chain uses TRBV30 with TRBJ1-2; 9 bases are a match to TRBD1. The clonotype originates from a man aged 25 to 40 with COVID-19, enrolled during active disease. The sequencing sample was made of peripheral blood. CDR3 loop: CAWSGTGRGSTGYTF. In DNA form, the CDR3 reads TGTGCCTGGAGCGGGACAGGGAGAGGTTCGACCGGCTACACCTTC.